This TCR beta chain originates from a study of blood T cell repertoires in COVID-19. The method was immunoSEQ multiplex PCR; TCRdb's version includes in-frame clones alone and lacks a portion of them. The repertoire holds 100,000 or so clones, with more than 85% as singletons. This clone has just one count. The germline gives CDR1 SGHTA, CDR2 FQGNSA. This CDR3 region has 14 residues. Trimming stripped 4 bases from V and 3 bases from J, with 11 bases between. Material for sequencing was peripheral blood. The rearrangement uses TRBV7-2 and TRBJ2-3; D is unclear. The sequence was obtained from a human donor with active COVID-19. The donor label of this sample is uncertain. CDR3 DNA sequence: TGTGCCAGCAGCTCCACCCGTGCGACAGATACGCAGTATTTT. This sequence encodes CASSSTRATDTQYF.